This T cell receptor (beta chain) appears in the sequencing data of a study of blood T cell repertoires in COVID-19. In the study overall: Resolution of symptoms, clearance, or two negative PCRs was present in recovered Cohort 3 donors. Samples representing acute and convalescent COVID-19 were sourced from the United States, Italy and Spain.

Cohort placement rested on clinical history that participants reported themselves. Per the original data handling: The assay estimated nucleated cells by amplifying reference gene primers. Clones were sequenced by immunoSEQ multiplex PCR, and TCRdb holds only the in-frame ones, with some missing. V and J calls and clone size follow that table, whereas D and trimming were derived from the DNA. The sample has over 250,000 clones; approximately 90% are singletons. Material: PBMCs or T cells enriched from blood (not recorded which). This sequence originates from a woman aged 55-69 years in a cohort exposed to, infected with or recovered from COVID-19 (not recorded which).

The CDR3 DNA follows: TGTGCCAGCAGCTTCGGCGGGACGACCTACAATGAGCAGTTCTTC. Protein product: CASSFGGTTYNEQFF. The V and J genes are TRBV7-2 and TRBJ2-1; tentative D call: TRBD2 (6 bases). This CDR3 region has 15 residues. Germline V gives CDR1 SGHTA, CDR2 FQGNSA. Trimming left V 3 bases short and J 2 bases short, with 11 bases between.